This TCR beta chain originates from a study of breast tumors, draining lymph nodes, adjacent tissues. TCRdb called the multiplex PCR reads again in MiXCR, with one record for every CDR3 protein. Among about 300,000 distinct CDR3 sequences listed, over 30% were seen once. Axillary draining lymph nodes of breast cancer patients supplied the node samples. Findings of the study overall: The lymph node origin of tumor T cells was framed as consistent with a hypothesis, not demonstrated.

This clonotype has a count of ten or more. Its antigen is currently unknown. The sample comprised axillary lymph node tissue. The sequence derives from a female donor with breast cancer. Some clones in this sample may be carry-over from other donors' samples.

The CDR3 here is CASSVLLTDTQYF. CDR3 bases: TGTGCCAGCAGTGTCCTTCTCACAGATACGCAGTATTTT. This chain connects TRBV2 to TRBJ2-3; D gene uncertain. This CDR3 is 13 amino acids long. V shed 4 bases and J shed 2 bases, with 7 bases lying between them. Germline values: CDR1 SNHLY, CDR2 FYNNEI.